The 28 T cell receptor beta chains listed next were all sequenced from one sample in a study of blood T cell repertoires in COVID-19 (dated by TCRdb to about 2020). The library was produced with the immunoSEQ multiplex PCR assay. TCRdb stores this immuneACCESS table with in-frame sequences only. Part of the clones is absent; in the studies checked, under half of the shortfall reflects unresolved V genes, and no reason is known for the rest. This sample has 360,000 or so clones in its table, and roughly 90% of those were observed once. The ten largest clones take up around 0.92% of the sample. Input material: PBMCs or T cells enriched from blood (not recorded which). These receptors were obtained from a woman aged 30 to 39 who had been exposed to COVID-19.

V usage is TRBV24-1 and J usage is TRBJ2-7; 7 positions match TRBD1. J lost 4 bases, V lost 3 bases, and 8 bases had no gene match. The CDR3 contains 15 residues. The germline V gene encodes CDR1 KGHDR and CDR2 SFDVKD. CDR3 amino acids: CATSDQTTGRYEQYF. DNA for the CDR3: TGTGCCACCAGTGATCAAACGACAGGGCGGTACGAGCAGTACTTC.

The J gene is TRBJ2-6, the V gene TRBV6-5; D possibly corresponds to TRBD1 (6 bases). Trimming took off 6 bases at V and 1 base at J, with 7 bases between the two ends. Germline V lookup: CDR1 MNHEY, CDR2 SVGAGI. The CDR3 consists of 14 residues. The CDR3 DNA reads as TGTGCCAGCAGCCAGGGGTCTGGGGCCAACGTCCTGACTTTC. It is translated as CASSQGSGANVLTF.

V usage is TRBV10-1 and J usage is TRBJ2-1, with D perhaps matching TRBD2 (6 bases). The ends were cut back, 4 bases at V and 7 bases at J, with 14 bases in the middle. CDR1 and CDR2 (germline): WNHNN, SYGVQD (reference sequence). The CDR3 runs 14 residues. CDR3 coding DNA: TGCGCCAGCAGTGGTGGAGGGACTTCGAATGAGCAGTTCTTC. Protein: CASSGGGTSNEQFF.

The chain carries TRBV12-3 or TRBV12-4 and TRBJ1-6; 8 positions agree with TRBD1. The ends lost 6 bases at V and 10 bases at J; junction bases unmatched: 5. The CDR3 length is 13 residues. DNA for the CDR3: TGTGCCAGCAGGACAGGGGCCCACTCACCCCTCCACTTT. This encodes CASRTGAHSPLHF.

This clone was recorded a few times. CDR3 loop: CASSADRPSAGELFF. The CDR3 bases are TGCGCCAGCAGCGCCGACAGGCCCAGCGCCGGGGAGCTGTTTTTT. V is TRBV5-1 and J is TRBJ2-2; weak D call: TRBD1 (6 bases). Germline values: CDR1 SGHRS, CDR2 YFSETQ. This CDR3 comprises 15 residues. V was pared by 4 bases and J by 6 bases, with 16 bases between.

The chain combines TRBV28 with TRBJ1-6; TRBD1 matches 7 bases. Unmatched junction bases numbered 8, after V lost 5 bases and J lost 7 bases. This CDR3 contains 15 residues. From germline, CDR1 is MDHEN and CDR2 SYDVKM. DNA of the CDR3: TGTGCCAGCAGTGTCCGACAGGGTGTCAATTCACCCCTCCACTTT. This gives the protein CASSVRQGVNSPLHF.

Comments on this clone: As the CDR3 is not closed by the conserved phenylalanine or tryptophan, this likely results from a read error. Because the CDR3's place on the DNA is in doubt, the DNA is left out and the CDR3 is given as listed by TCRdb. The CDR3 protein is CASSSRTWG. The chain is built from TRBV19 and TRBJ2-7; the DNA was not used to check the table's D call, TRBD1. From germline, CDR1 is LNHDA and CDR2 SQIVND (reference sequence). Inclusive of both ends, the CDR3 amounts to 9 amino acids.

The sample holds one count of this clone. CDR3 loop: CASSLSSREPQHF. The CDR3, as DNA: TGTGCCAGCAGTTTATCCTCTCGAGAGCCCCAGCATTTT. The chain has TRBV27 and TRBJ1-5, with D unclear. This CDR3 is built from 13 residues. Germline loops: CDR1 MNHEY, CDR2 SMNVEV (reference sequence). V dropped 0 bases and J dropped 8 bases, with 8 bases sitting between them.

This clone came up a few times. The chain uses TRBV29-1 and TRBJ1-3; no firm D call. The CDR3 covers 12 residues. The germline V gene encodes CDR1 SQVTM and CDR2 ANQGSEA. V was cut by 4 bases and J by 0 bases, with 4 bases left in between. CDR3 nucleotides: TGCAGCGTTGGTAACTCTGGAAACACCATATATTTT. Translated, it gives CSVGNSGNTIYF.

V is TRBV3-1 (or the pseudogene TRBV3-2) and J is TRBJ2-7; D gene uncertain. There are 15 residues in the CDR3. Trimming removed 0 bases from V and 3 bases from J, with 12 bases in between. CDR1 is LGHDT, CDR2 YNNKEL, per germline (reference sequence). CDR3 coding DNA: TGTGCCAGCAGCCAAGAAGACGTCCCGGGCTACGAGCAGTACTTC. Amino acids: CASSQEDVPGYEQYF.

The genes are TRBV6-5 and TRBJ2-4; the match to TRBD2 covers 7 bases. This CDR3 comprises 12 residues. Germline V CDR1 and CDR2: MNHEY, SVGAGI. V lost 6 bases and J lost 7; bases outside the gene matches: 3. CDR3 nucleotide sequence: TGTGCCAGCAGGGGAGGGTTCAACATTCAGTACTTC. Translation: CASRGGFNIQYF.

The rearrangement uses TRBV5-1 and TRBJ2-3, with D perhaps matching TRBD2 (5 bases). V lost 7 bases to trimming and J lost 2 bases, with 17 bases between them. Germline V CDR1 and CDR2: SGHRS, YFSETQ. This CDR3 is built from 15 residues. The CDR3 here is CASRRLGGSTDTQYF. Here the CDR3 DNA reads TGCGCCAGCCGGAGGCTAGGCGGCTCCACAGATACGCAGTATTTT.

The chain joins TRBV11-2 to TRBJ1-4; D gene ambiguous. Germline V gene data show CDR1 as SGHAT and CDR2 as FQNNGV. This CDR3 is 15 amino acids long. Trimming pared 3 bases from V and 5 bases from J, leaving 13 bases between. CDR3 coding DNA: TGTGCCAGCAGCTTGGACGACTACCCGAATGAAAAACTGTTTTTT. Translation gives CASSLDDYPNEKLFF.

Of note for this clone: Other DNA sequences in the sample encode the same CDR3. This rearrangement joins TRBV12-3 or TRBV12-4 to TRBJ1-1; TRBD1 aligns across 7 bases. CDR3 size: 13 residues. The V gene end was trimmed by 6 bases and the J gene end by 1 base; junction bases not matched to a gene: 2. The CDR3 nucleotides read TGTGCCAGCAGCCGGACAGGGAACACTGAAGCTTTCTTT. Its translation is CASSRTGNTEAFF.

The gene calls are TRBV21-1 and TRBJ1-5; the table's D call, TRBD1, was not checked against the DNA. TRBV21-1 is classified as a pseudogene. CDR3 length equals 22 residues. CDR3 loop: CASSLRVSRRGQLVGSNQPQHF. The CDR3 nucleotides are TGTGCCAGCAGCTTAAGGGTCAGTCGCAGGGGGCAACTAGTCGGGAGCAATCAGCCCCAGCATTTT.

The chain links TRBV18 to TRBJ2-1, with D possibly matching TRBD2 (5 bases). The germline CDR1 and CDR2 sequences are KGHSH and LQKENI. The CDR3 is 17 residues long. Trimming stripped 3 bases from V and 0 bases from J, with 15 bases between. CDR3 region: CASSPLLPGYSYNEQFF. Written as DNA, the CDR3 is TGTGCCAGCTCACCCCTCCTCCCGGGGTACTCCTACAATGAGCAGTTCTTC. Combining the CDR3 with reference TRBV18 and TRBJ2-1 gives the whole variable domain NAGVMQNPRHLVRRRGQEARLRCSPMKGHSHVYWYRQLPEEGLKFMVYLQKENIIDESGMPKERFSAEFPKEGPSILRIQQVVRGDSAAYFCASSPLLPGYSYNEQFFGPGTRLTVL.

The rearrangement uses TRBV15 and TRBJ1-6, with TRBD1 identical over 8 bases. In germline, CDR1 is LNHNV, CDR2 YYDKDF (reference sequence). Trimming cost V 4 bases and J 14 bases; bases outside gene matches: 10. CDR3 length: 14 residues. CDR3 protein: CATSKDREGAALHF. The CDR3 nucleotides read TGTGCCACCAGCAAGGACAGGGAGGGGGCGGCCCTCCACTTT.

The chain uses TRBV7-9 and TRBJ2-6; D is possibly TRBD1 (6 bases). Between the trimmed V and J ends, which lost 5 bases and 0 bases, there was a span of 17 bases. The CDR3 totals 18 residues. Looked up from germline, CDR1 is SEHNR and CDR2 is FQNEAQ (reference sequence). The CDR3 DNA reads as TGTGCCAGCAGCCTAGGAGACAGGCAGAGCTCTGGGGCCAACGTCCTGACTTTC. It translates to CASSLGDRQSSGANVLTF. Using reference TRBV7-9 and TRBJ2-6 for the parts outside the CDR3, the full variable domain is DTGVSQNPRHKITKRGQNVTFRCDPISEHNRLYWYRQTLGQGPEFLTYFQNEAQLEKSRLLSDRFSAERPKGSFSTLEIQRTEQGDSAMYLCASSLGDRQSSGANVLTFGAGSRLTVL.

This chain uses TRBV19 with TRBJ2-1; 14 nucleotides align to TRBD2. The V gene's germline CDR1 is LNHDA and CDR2 SQIVND (reference sequence). Losses at the gene ends were 5 bases for V and 9 bases for J; bases not matched to a gene: 6. This CDR3 is 15 amino acids long. CDR3 nucleotide sequence: TGTGCCAGTAGTGCCGGGACTAGCGGGAGAGGTGAGCAGTTCTTC. It is translated as CASSAGTSGRGEQFF.

V is TRBV24-1 and J is TRBJ2-5; 8 bases are shared with TRBD2. The V and J ends lost 0 bases and 5 bases, in that order; junction bases with no gene match: 7. Germline lookup yields CDR1 KGHDR and CDR2 SFDVKD. This CDR3 is built from 16 residues. The CDR3 here is CATSDLSAGVLETQYF. CDR3 DNA: TGTGCCACCAGTGATTTGTCAGCGGGAGTGTTGGAGACCCAGTACTTC.

This sequence joins TRBV5-1 and TRBJ2-2; TRBD2 matches at 13 bases. The CDR3 consists of 18 residues. The V gene's germline CDR1 is SGHRS and CDR2 YFSETQ. J was trimmed by 2 bases and V by 4 bases; bases with no gene match: 8. CDR3: CASSALAGGPENTGELFF. The CDR3 bases are TGCGCCAGCAGCGCACTAGCGGGAGGGCCGGAAAACACCGGGGAGCTGTTTTTT. Together with reference TRBV5-1 and TRBJ2-2, the CDR3 gives the full variable domain: KAGVTQTPRYLIKTRGQQVTLSCSPISGHRSVSWYQQTPGQGLQFLFEYFSETQRNKGNFPGRFSGRQFSNSRSEMNVSTLELGDSALYLCASSALAGGPENTGELFFGEGSRLTVL.

As concerns this clone: The sample holds other DNA sequences that translate to the same CDR3. The V call is TRBV19, the J call TRBJ2-7; TRBD1 might be the D (6 bases). The length of the CDR3 is 14 residues. Trimming took 3 bases from V and 3 from J, leaving 12 bases between them. Germline V CDR1 and CDR2: LNHDA, SQIVND (reference sequence). The CDR3 DNA follows: TGTGCCAGTAGTATCGGGCAGGGGAGCTACGAGCAGTACTTC. Its translation: CASSIGQGSYEQYF.

The chain recombines TRBV6-1 with TRBJ1-1, with D maybe TRBD1 (5 bases). Germline lookup yields CDR1 MNHNS and CDR2 SASEGT. V was trimmed by 6 bases and J by 11 bases, leaving 19 bases between them. The CDR3 is 13 residues long. CDR3 protein: CASSTGLGGSAFF. The DNA of the CDR3 is TGTGCCAGCAGCACGGGACTCGGGGGGTCCGCTTTCTTT.

To note about this clone: The same CDR3 arises from other DNA sequences in this sample as well. The gene calls are TRBV18 and TRBJ2-1; a possible D gene is TRBD2 (5 bases). The V and J ends lost 3 bases and 7 bases respectively, with 10 bases between them. This CDR3 is 13 amino acids long. The V gene's germline CDR1 is KGHSH and CDR2 LQKENI. CDR3 DNA sequence: TGTGCCAGCTCACCGCCTAGCTTAAATGAGCAGTTCTTC. It is translated as CASSPPSLNEQFF.

The gene calls are TRBV19 and TRBJ2-1; weak D call: TRBD1 (5 bases). Looked up from germline, CDR1 is LNHDA and CDR2 is SQIVND (reference sequence). This CDR3 has 16 residues. The V and J ends lost 0 bases and 7 bases respectively, with 16 bases between them. The CDR3 reads CASSIDGAPILNEQFF. The DNA of the CDR3 is TGTGCCAGTAGTATAGATGGGGCCCCTATACTAAATGAGCAGTTCTTC.

The V and J genes are TRBV28 and TRBJ1-1; D unclear. Trimming removed 2 bases from V and 1 base from J, with 5 bases in between. Germline lookup yields CDR1 MDHEN and CDR2 SYDVKM. The CDR3 runs 13 residues. The CDR3 DNA sequence: TGTGCCAGCAGTTTACCCCAGAACACTGAAGCTTTCTTT. Translating it yields CASSLPQNTEAFF.

The CDR3 sequence: CASSLSGQGMETQYF. DNA for the CDR3: TGTGCCAGCAGTTTATCGGGACAGGGGATGGAGACCCAGTACTTC. The chain combines TRBV27 with TRBJ2-5, with 10 positions matching TRBD1. Trimming removed 0 bases from V and 5 bases from J; junction bases left unmatched: 3. Germline CDR1 is MNHEY and CDR2 is SMNVEV (reference sequence). This CDR3 contains 15 residues.

The chain uses TRBV28 and TRBJ2-3; the D is unclear. The CDR3 runs to 13 residues. V was clipped by 7 bases and J by 0 bases, with 8 bases between them. Germline V lookup: CDR1 MDHEN, CDR2 SYDVKM. The DNA of the CDR3 is TGTGCCAGCATCCCTTCTAGCACAGATACGCAGTATTTT. This encodes CASIPSSTDTQYF. Looking up the rest from reference TRBV28 and TRBJ2-3 gives the full variable domain: DVKVTQSSRYLVKRTGEKVFLECVQDMDHENMFWYRQDPGLGLRLIYFSYDVKMKEKGDIPEGYSVSREKKERFSLILESASTNQTSMYLCASIPSSTDTQYFGPGTRLTVL.